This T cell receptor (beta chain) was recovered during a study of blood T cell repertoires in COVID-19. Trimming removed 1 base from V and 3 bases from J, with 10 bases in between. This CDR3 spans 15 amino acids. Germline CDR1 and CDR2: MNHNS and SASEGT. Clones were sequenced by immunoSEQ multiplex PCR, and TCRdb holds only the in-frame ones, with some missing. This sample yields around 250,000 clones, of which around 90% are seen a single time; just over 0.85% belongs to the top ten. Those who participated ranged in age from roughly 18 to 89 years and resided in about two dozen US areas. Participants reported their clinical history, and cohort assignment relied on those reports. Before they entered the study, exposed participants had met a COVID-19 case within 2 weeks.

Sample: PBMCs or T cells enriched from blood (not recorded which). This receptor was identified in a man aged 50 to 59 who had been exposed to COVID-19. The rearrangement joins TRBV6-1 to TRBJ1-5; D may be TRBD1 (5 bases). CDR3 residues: CASSEGVGVNQPQHF. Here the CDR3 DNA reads TGTGCCAGCAGTGAAGGGGTAGGGGTCAATCAGCCCCAGCATTTT.